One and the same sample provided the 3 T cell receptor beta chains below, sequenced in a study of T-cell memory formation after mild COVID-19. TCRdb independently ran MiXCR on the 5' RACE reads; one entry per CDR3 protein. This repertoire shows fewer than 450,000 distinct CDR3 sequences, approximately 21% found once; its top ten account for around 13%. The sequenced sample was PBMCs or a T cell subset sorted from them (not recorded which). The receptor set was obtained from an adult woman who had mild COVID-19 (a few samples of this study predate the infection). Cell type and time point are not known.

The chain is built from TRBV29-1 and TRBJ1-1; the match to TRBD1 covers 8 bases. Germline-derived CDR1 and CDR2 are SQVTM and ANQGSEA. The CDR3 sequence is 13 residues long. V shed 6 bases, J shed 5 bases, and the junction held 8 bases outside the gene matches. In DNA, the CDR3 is TGCAGCGTAGCGACAGGGGTATTTACTGAAGCTTTCTTT. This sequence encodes CSVATGVFTEAFF.

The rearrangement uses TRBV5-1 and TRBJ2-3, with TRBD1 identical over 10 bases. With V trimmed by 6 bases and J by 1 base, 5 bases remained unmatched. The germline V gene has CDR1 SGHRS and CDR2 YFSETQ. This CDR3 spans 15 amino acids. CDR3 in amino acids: CASTPGTGGTDTQYF. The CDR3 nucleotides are TGCGCCAGCACCCCCGGGACAGGGGGCACAGATACGCAGTATTTT.

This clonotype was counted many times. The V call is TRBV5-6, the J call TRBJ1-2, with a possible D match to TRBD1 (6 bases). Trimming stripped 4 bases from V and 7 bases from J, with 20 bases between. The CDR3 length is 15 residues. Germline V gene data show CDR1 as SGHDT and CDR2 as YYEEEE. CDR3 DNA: TGTGCCAGCAGCCACCCCCGAGGGGGGCCCTTTGGCTACACCTTC. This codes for CASSHPRGGPFGYTF.